The sample holds many counts of the clone carrying this T cell receptor (beta chain). The antigen remains undetermined. Individually, cDNA molecules had unique molecular identifiers attached to them. One entry per CDR3 protein results from TCRdb running MiXCR on the 5' RACE reads. The table has roughly 70,000 distinct CDR3 sequences, 13% seen once. This CDR3 region has 11 residues. Germline V gene lookup returns CDR1 MDHEN and CDR2 SYDVKM. Trimming cost V 8 bases and J 7 bases, with 12 bases left between them. This specimen belongs to a study of early T cells in non-severe SARS-CoV-2 infection. Points from the study as a whole: Anti-spike CD8 specificities were favored by VDJdb matching, whose results missed private and CD4 specificities.

The TCR sequence derives from an adult who was a healthcare worker with PCR-confirmed SARS-CoV-2 infection or an uninfected control (not recorded which). The chain combines TRBV28 with TRBJ2-7; perhaps TRBD2 as D (5 bases). The specimen was whole blood. CDR3 in DNA: TGTGCCAGCTCGCTAGCAAGGGAGCAGTACTTC. Translated, it gives CASSLAREQYF.